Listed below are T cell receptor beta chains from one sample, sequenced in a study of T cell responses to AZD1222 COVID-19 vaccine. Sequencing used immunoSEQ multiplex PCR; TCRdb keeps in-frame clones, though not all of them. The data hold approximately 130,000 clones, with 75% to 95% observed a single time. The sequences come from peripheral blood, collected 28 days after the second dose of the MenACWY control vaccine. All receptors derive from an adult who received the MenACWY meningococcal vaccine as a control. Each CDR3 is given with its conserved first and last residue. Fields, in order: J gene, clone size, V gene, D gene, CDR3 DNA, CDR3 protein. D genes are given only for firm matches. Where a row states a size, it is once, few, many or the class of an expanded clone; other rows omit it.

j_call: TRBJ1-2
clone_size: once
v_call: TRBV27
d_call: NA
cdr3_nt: TGTGCCAGCAGTAGCGGCATTACCTATGGCTACACCTTC
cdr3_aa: CASSSGITYGYTF

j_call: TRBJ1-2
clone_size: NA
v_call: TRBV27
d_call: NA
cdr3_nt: TGTGCCAGCAGCGCAGGGAGGAACTATGGCTACACCTTC
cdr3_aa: CASSAGRNYGYTF

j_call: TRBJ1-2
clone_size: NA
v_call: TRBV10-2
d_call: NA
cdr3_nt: TGCGCCAGCAGTGAGTCACCGGGAGTTAACTATGGCTACACCTTC
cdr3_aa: CASSESPGVNYGYTF

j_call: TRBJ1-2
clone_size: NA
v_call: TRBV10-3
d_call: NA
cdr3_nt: TGTGCCATCAGTGAGGAGGGGAATGGCTACACCTTC
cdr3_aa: CAISEEGNGYTF

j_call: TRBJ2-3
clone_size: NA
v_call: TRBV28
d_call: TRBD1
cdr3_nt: TGTGCCAGCACCAAGGGACAGGGACACACAGATACGCAGTATTTT
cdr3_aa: CASTKGQGHTDTQYF

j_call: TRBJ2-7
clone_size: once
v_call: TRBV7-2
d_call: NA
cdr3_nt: TGTGCCAGCAGCTGGAACAGGGGAGGGGTTGGCGAGCAGTACTTC
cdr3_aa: CASSWNRGGVGEQYF

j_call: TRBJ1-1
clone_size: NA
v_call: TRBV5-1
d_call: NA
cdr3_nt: TGCGCCAGCAGCCCGGGACGGATGAACACTGAAGCTTTCTTT
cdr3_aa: CASSPGRMNTEAFF

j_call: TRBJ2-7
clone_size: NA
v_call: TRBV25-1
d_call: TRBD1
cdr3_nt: TGTGCCAGCAGTGCCCTAGACAGGGGCGGGGAGCAGTACTTC
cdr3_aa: CASSALDRGGEQYF

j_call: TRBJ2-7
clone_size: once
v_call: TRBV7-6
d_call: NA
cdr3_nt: TGTGCCAGCAGCTTAGCCGGGACCGTAACCTACGAGCAGTACTTC
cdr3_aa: CASSLAGTVTYEQYF

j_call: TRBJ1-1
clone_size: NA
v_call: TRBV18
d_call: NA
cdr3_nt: TGTGCCAGCTCTTCGGAAACGAACACTGAAGCTTTCTTT
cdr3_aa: CASSSETNTEAFF

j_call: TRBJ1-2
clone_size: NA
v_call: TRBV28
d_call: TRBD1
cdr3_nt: TGTGCCAGCAGTCGCCGGTGGGGACAGGGGGGCCGAAACTATGGCTACACCTTC
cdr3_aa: CASSRRWGQGGRNYGYTF

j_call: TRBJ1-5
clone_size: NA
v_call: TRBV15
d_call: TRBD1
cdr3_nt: TGTGCCACCAGCCCGGGACAGGGGGGGAGTCAGCCCCAGCATTTT
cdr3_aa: CATSPGQGGSQPQHF

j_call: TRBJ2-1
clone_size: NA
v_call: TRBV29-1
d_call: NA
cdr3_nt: TGCAGCGTTGAAGGGTTGAGCGGCCCGCCTGAGCAGTTCTTC
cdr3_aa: CSVEGLSGPPEQFF

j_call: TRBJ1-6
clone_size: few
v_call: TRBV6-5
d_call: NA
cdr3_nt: TGTGCCAGCATGAAGGGGGTTACCCTCCACTTT
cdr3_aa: CASMKGVTLHF

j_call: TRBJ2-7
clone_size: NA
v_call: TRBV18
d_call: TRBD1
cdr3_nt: TGTGCCAGCTCACCACGACAGGGTTCGGACGAGCAGTACTTC
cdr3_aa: CASSPRQGSDEQYF

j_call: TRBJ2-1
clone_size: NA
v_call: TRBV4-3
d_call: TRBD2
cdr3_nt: TGCGCCAGCAGCCAAGATTGGGGCCTAGCGGGGGGCTACAATGAGCAGTTCTTC
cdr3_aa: CASSQDWGLAGGYNEQFF

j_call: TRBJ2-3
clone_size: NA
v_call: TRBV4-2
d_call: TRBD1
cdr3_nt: TGTGCCAGCAGCCGTCGGGACAGGAACACAGATACGCAGTATTTT
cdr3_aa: CASSRRDRNTDTQYF

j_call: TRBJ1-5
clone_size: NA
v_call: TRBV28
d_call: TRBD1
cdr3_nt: TGTGCCAGCAGTTACAGGGGCCTCAATCAGCCCCAGCATTTT
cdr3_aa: CASSYRGLNQPQHF

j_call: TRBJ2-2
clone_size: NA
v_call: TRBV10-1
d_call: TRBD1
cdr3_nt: TGCGCCAGCAGCACAGGGGGCCGGACCGGGGAGCTGTTTTTT
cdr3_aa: CASSTGGRTGELFF

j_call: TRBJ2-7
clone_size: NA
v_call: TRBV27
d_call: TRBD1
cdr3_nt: TGTGCCAGCAGCACTGGACAGGGCTACGAGCAGTACTTC
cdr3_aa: CASSTGQGYEQYF

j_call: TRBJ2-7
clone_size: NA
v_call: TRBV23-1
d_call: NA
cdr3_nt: TGCGCCAGCAGTCAAACGTCGTCGACACTTTGGAGATCCTACGAGCAGTACTTC
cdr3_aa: CASSQTSSTLWRSYEQYF

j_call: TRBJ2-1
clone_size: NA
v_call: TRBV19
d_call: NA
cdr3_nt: TGTGCCAGTAGTATAGCGGGAGTTCTCAATGAGCAGTTCTTC
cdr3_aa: CASSIAGVLNEQFF

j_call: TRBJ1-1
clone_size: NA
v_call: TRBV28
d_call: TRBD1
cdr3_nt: TGTGCCAGCAGAGAAGGGGGCACGCTTGGGAACACTGAAGCTTTCTTT
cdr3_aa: CASREGGTLGNTEAFF

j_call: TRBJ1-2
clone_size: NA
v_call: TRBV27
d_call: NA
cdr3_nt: TGTGCCAGCAGACGCACGGGGGGGGACTATGGCTACACCTTC
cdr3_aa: CASRRTGGDYGYTF

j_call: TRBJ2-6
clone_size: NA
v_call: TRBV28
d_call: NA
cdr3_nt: TGTGCCAGCAGGGACAGCTCTGGGGCCAACGTCCTGACTTTC
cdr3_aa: CASRDSSGANVLTF

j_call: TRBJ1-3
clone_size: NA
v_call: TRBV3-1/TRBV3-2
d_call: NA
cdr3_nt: TGTGCCAGCAGCCAAGATTGGGGGCCTGGAAACACCATATATTTT
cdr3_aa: CASSQDWGPGNTIYF

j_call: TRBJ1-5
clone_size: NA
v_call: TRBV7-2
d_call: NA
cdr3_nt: TGTGCCAGCAGCTTCATGCAGAGCAATCAGCCCCAGCATTTT
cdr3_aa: CASSFMQSNQPQHF

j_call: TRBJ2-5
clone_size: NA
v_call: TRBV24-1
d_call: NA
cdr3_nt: TGTGCCACCAGTGATCCCTCGGGACAAAACCAAGAGACCCAGTACTTC
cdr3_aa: CATSDPSGQNQETQYF

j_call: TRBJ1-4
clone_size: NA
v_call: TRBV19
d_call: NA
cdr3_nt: TGTGCCAGTAGTATTGGGCCGGCCGAAAAACTGTTTTTT
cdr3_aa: CASSIGPAEKLFF

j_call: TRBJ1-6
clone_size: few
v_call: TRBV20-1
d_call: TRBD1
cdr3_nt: TGCAGTGCTAGTGTGGGACAGGGTAGTTCACCCCTCCACTTT
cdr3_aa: CSASVGQGSSPLHF

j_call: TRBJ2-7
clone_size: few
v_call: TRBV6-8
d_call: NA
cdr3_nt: TGTGCCAGCGGGCAGCCTCTGATGCATGAGCAGTACTTC
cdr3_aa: CASGQPLMHEQYF

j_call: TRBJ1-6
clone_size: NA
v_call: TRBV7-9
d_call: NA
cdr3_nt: TGTGCCAGCAGCCCAGACGTCGATTCACCCCTCCACTTT
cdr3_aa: CASSPDVDSPLHF

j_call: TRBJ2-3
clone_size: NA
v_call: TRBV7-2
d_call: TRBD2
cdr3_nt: TGTGCCAGCAGTCGGACTAGCGGGGGGGTCACAGATACGCAGTATTTT
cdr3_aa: CASSRTSGGVTDTQYF

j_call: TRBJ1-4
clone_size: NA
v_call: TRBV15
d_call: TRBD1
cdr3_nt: TGTGCCACCTCTCTGACAGGGTATAATGAAAAACTGTTTTTT
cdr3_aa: CATSLTGYNEKLFF

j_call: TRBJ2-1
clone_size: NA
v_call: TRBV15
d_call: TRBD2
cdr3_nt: TGTGCCACCAGCAGTTATAGCGGGAGGGATGACAATGAGCAGTTCTTC
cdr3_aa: CATSSYSGRDDNEQFF

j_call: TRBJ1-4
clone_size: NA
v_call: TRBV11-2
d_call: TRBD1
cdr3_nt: TGTGCCAGCAGCTTAGACTTACAGGGGGAGGATGAAAAACTGTTTTTT
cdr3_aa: CASSLDLQGEDEKLFF